These 20 T cell receptor beta chains came from one sample sequenced in a study of metastatic and nonmetastatic thyroid tumors. With MiXCR, TCRdb called clones anew from the PCR reads. The table lists roughly 8,700 clones, roughly 30% of them singletons. Patients were all untreated before their thyroid surgery. Sequencing input: tumor tissue. These receptors were obtained from a female donor with papillary thyroid cancer or a benign thyroid nodule (not recorded which). Some clones in this sample may be carry-over from other donors' samples.

V usage is TRBV6-5 and J usage is TRBJ2-3; D unclear. This CDR3 is 15 amino acids long. Germline CDR1 is MNHEY and CDR2 is SVGAGI. The V gene lost 0 bases and the J gene lost 0 bases, with 7 bases spanning the gap. The DNA for the CDR3 is TGTGCCAGCAGTTACTCTGACGCAAGCACAGATACGCAGTATTTT. Protein sequence: CASSYSDASTDTQYF.

This clone came up many times. The chain combines TRBV7-2 with TRBJ2-3; 7 bases line up with TRBD2. Germline trimming cut 4 bases from V and 5 bases from J; bases unmatched to any gene: 18. This CDR3 comprises 18 residues. Per the germline V gene, CDR1 is SGHTA and CDR2 is FQGNSA. CDR3: CASSSRLGGSKQGDTQYF. The CDR3 coding sequence is TGTGCCAGCAGCTCTAGGTTGGGGGGGTCGAAGCAGGGAGATACGCAGTATTTT.

This chain links TRBV6-2 or TRBV6-3 with TRBJ1-2; the match to TRBD1 covers 10 bases. Germline assignment: CDR1 MNHEY and CDR2 SVGEGT. The length of the CDR3 is 14 residues. The trim removed 6 bases at V and 2 bases at J, leaving 3 bases unmatched. The CDR3 reads CASRRDRGNYGYTF. DNA for the CDR3: TGTGCCAGCAGACGGGACAGGGGAAACTATGGCTACACCTTC.

This clone turned up a few times. The chain is built from TRBV2 and TRBJ2-2; D may be TRBD2 (6 bases). CDR1 is SNHLY, CDR2 FYNNEI, per germline. The length of the CDR3 is 14 residues. Trimming stripped 10 bases from V and 4 bases from J, with 16 bases between. Here the CDR3 DNA reads TGTGCCAACCAGGGTCGGGGAGGCACCGGGGAGCTGTTTTTT. Encoded protein: CANQGRGGTGELFF.

This clone was detected many times. This chain connects TRBV3-1 to TRBJ2-7; 12 bases are shared with TRBD2. The germline CDR1 and CDR2 sequences are LGHDT and YNNKEL (reference sequence). The trim removed 2 bases at V and 2 bases at J, leaving 10 bases unmatched. This CDR3 is 18 amino acids long. CDR3 nucleotides: TGTGCCAGCAGCCAACGGACTAGCGGGGACCCGCTACCCTACGAGCAGTACTTC. Translation: CASSQRTSGDPLPYEQYF.

This clone rates as medium-sized (0.01 to 0.1%). This chain links TRBV18 with TRBJ2-1; 11 bases line up with TRBD2. The CDR3 is made up of 15 amino acids. The germline gives CDR1 KGHSH, CDR2 LQKENI. V shed 6 bases and J 7 bases; nucleotides not matched to a gene: 8. The DNA of the CDR3 is TGTGCCAGCTCTCCTACTAGCGGGAGTAAAAATGAGCAGTTCTTC. This codes for CASSPTSGSKNEQFF.

The genes are TRBV4-2 and TRBJ1-2; D perhaps matches TRBD1 (6 bases). V was shortened by 5 bases and J by 5 bases, with 15 bases between the two germline ends. CDR3 length equals 14 residues. Germline V lookup: CDR1 LGHNA, CDR2 YNFKEQ. The CDR3 is CASSGEQGFYGYTF. The CDR3 DNA reads as TGTGCCAGCAGCGGAGAACAGGGATTTTATGGCTACACCTTC.

This clone is medium-sized by share. This chain connects TRBV30 to TRBJ2-7; TRBD1 matches at 9 bases. The CDR3 extends over 15 amino acids. V shed 2 bases, J shed 3 bases, and the junction held 8 bases outside the gene matches. Per the germline V gene, CDR1 is GTSNPN and CDR2 is SVGIG (reference sequence). CDR3 amino acids: CAWSNPGQGRYEQYF. The CDR3 DNA sequence: TGTGCCTGGAGTAACCCGGGACAGGGTCGCTACGAGCAGTACTTC.

The rearrangement links TRBV19 to TRBJ2-5; D remains unclear. The V gene's germline CDR1 is LNHDA and CDR2 SQIVND (reference sequence). The V and J ends lost 3 bases and 3 bases respectively, with 11 bases between them. The CDR3 totals 14 residues. The CDR3 here is CASSIQAGKETQYF. The CDR3 DNA follows: TGTGCCAGTAGTATTCAGGCAGGAAAAGAGACCCAGTACTTC.

The chain has TRBV7-2 and TRBJ2-5; D is unresolved. The germline CDR1 and CDR2 sequences are SGHTA and FQGNSA. The CDR3 is 12 amino acids. The germline V and J ends were trimmed by 0 bases and 5 bases, with 4 bases remaining between them. The CDR3 sequence: CASSLAWETQYF. The DNA of the CDR3 is TGTGCCAGCAGCTTAGCATGGGAGACCCAGTACTTC.

This clone was seen a handful of times. The junction and the germline gene differ at one end; a read error may be behind it. This chain uses TRBV28 with TRBJ1-6, with D possibly TRBD1 on 5 matching bases. This CDR3 region has 14 residues. The V gene's germline CDR1 is MDHEN and CDR2 SYDVKM. The CDR3: CASSHRRLSSPLHF. CDR3 bases: TGTGCCAGCAGCCACAGGCGACTGAGTTCACCGCTCCACTTT.

The rearrangement joins TRBV7-2 to TRBJ2-7; TRBD2 matches at 7 bases. Unmatched junction bases numbered 12, after V lost 0 bases and J lost 1 base. Germline CDR1 SGHTA, CDR2 FQGNSA. This CDR3 has 18 residues. This chain's CDR3 is CASSLAYDWNGRSYEQYF. The CDR3 nucleotides are TGTGCCAGCAGCTTAGCCTACGACTGGAACGGGAGGTCCTACGAGCAGTACTTC.

This clone came up many times. The chain recombines TRBV4-3 with TRBJ2-7; a weak D match, TRBD2 (5 bases). CDR3 size: 17 residues. Germline CDR1 LGHNA, CDR2 YSLEER. Trimming removed 0 bases from V and 3 bases from J, with 18 bases in between. CDR3 bases: TGCGCCAGCAGCCAAGATAGCCGAGGCGGTGCGGGCTACGAGCAGTACTTC. Translation: CASSQDSRGGAGYEQYF.

Worth noting for this clone: The germline gene is not matched at one end of the junction; a read error may be the cause. The rearrangement joins TRBV27 to TRBJ2-5; D not resolved. The CDR3 spans 15 residues. The V gene's germline CDR1 is MNHEY and CDR2 SMNVEV (reference sequence). The CDR3 DNA sequence: TGTGCCAGCAGTGAGATAGGGCTGCACCAAGAGACCCATTACTTC. Translation gives CASSEIGLHQETHYF.

CDR3 sequence reads: CASSVEGQTDTQYF. In DNA form, the CDR3 reads TGTGCCAGCAGCGTAGAGGGACAGACAGATACGCAGTATTTT. The gene calls are TRBV9 and TRBJ2-3; 7 bases match TRBD1. The CDR3 covers 14 residues. Germline assignment: CDR1 SGDLS and CDR2 YYNGEE. The V gene end was trimmed by 0 bases and the J gene end by 3 bases; junction bases not matched to a gene: 1.

The chain uses TRBV30 and TRBJ1-2; D may be TRBD1 (5 bases). V lost 4 bases, J lost 1 base, and 7 bases lay in between. This CDR3 region has 12 residues. CDR1 and CDR2 from the germline V gene are GTSNPN and SVGIG (reference sequence). The CDR3 spells CAWKGINYGYTF. CDR3 in DNA: TGTGCCTGGAAGGGGATTAACTATGGCTACACCTTC.

In its sample, this clone was seen many times. This sequence joins TRBV18 and TRBJ2-5, with 9 bases aligning to TRBD1. The CDR3 covers 15 residues. Germline V lookup: CDR1 KGHSH, CDR2 LQKENI. J gave up 1 base and V 3 bases, and 3 bases lay outside the gene matches. CDR3 DNA: TGTGCCAGCTCACCCGGGACAGGGAGCCAAGAGACCCAGTACTTC. Translated: CASSPGTGSQETQYF.

This clone was counted a few times. The chain links TRBV2 to TRBJ1-1, with D uncertain. V lost 7 bases and J lost 0, with 9 bases in between. The CDR3 contains 13 residues. Per germline, CDR1 SNHLY and CDR2 FYNNEI. In DNA, the CDR3 is TGTGCCAGCAAATTGGGATTGAACACTGAAGCTTTCTTT. Protein product: CASKLGLNTEAFF.

A few counts support this clone. This rearrangement joins TRBV12-3 or TRBV12-4 to TRBJ2-2; no reliable D call. Trimming stripped 1 base from V and 5 bases from J, with 11 bases between. The CDR3 totals 15 residues. The CDR3 DNA reads as TGTGCCAGCAGTTTAGGTGGGCCGGGTACCGGGGAGCTGTTTTTT. The encoded protein is CASSLGGPGTGELFF.

At least ten counts were recorded for this clone. This chain connects TRBV7-8 to TRBJ2-7, with a weak D call TRBD1 (7 bases). Trimming pared 5 bases from V and 2 bases from J, leaving 16 bases between. The germline V gene encodes CDR1 SGHVS and CDR2 FQNEAQ. The CDR3 is 15 amino acids. The CDR3 sequence is CASSTRGDRAYEQYF. Here the CDR3 DNA reads TGTGCCAGCAGCACCAGGGGGGACCGAGCCTACGAGCAGTACTTC.